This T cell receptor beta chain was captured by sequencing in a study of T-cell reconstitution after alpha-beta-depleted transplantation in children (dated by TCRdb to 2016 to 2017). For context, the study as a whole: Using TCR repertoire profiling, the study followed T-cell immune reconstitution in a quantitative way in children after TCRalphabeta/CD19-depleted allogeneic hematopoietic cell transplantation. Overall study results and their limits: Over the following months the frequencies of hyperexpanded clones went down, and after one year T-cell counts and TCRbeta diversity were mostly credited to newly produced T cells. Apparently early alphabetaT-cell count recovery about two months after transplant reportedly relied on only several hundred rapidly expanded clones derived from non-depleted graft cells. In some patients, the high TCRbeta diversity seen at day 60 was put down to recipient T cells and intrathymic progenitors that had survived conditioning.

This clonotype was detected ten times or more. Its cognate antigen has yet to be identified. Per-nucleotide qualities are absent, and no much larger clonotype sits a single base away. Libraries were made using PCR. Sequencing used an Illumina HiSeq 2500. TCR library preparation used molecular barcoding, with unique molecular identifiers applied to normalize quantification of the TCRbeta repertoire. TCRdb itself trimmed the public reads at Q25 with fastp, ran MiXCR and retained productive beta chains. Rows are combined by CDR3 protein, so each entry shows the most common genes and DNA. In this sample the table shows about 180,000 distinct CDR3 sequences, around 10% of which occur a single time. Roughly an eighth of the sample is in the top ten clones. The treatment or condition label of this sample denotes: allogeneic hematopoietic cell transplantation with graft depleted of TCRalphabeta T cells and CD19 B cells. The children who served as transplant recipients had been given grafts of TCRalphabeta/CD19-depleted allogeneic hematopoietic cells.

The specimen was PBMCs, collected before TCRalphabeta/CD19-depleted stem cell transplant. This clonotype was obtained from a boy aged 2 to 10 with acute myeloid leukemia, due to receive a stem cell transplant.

Read as DNA, the sequence is TGTGCCAGCAGCTTGGGCACTACAATCCCTTACAATGAGCAGTTCTTC. Translated, it reads CASSLGTTIPYNEQFF. The chain was built from TRBV5-4 and TRBJ2-1, with no confident D gene call. Taken from cysteine to phenylalanine, the CDR3 has 16 residues. The sequence is cut down to CDR3 DNA, 48 bases in frame from base 1. Trimming at the junction amounts to 0 bases on V and 4 bases on J, and the germline ends lie 14 bases apart. CDR1 and CDR2 were assigned from the germline V gene (reference sequence) as SGHNT and YYREEE.